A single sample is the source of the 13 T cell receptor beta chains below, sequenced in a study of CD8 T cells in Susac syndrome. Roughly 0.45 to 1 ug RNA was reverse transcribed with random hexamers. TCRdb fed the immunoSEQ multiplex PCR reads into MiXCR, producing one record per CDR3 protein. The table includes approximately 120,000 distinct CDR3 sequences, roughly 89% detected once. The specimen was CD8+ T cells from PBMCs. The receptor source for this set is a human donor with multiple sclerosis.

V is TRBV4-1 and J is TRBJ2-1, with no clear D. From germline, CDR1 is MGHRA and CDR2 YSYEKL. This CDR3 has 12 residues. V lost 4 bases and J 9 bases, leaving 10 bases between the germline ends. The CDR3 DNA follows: TGCGCCAGCAGCCCACGCGGCTTTGAGCAGTTCTTC. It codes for CASSPRGFEQFF.

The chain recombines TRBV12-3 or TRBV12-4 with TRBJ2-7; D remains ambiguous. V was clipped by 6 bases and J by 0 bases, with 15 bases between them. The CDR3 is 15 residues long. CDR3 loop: CASSHGFLSSYEQYF. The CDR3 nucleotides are TGTGCCAGCAGCCACGGGTTCCTTAGCTCCTACGAGCAGTACTTC.

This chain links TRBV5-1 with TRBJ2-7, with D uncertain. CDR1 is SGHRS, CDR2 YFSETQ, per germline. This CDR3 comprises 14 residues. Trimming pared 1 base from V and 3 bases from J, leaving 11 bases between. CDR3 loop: CASSLKGTGYEQYF. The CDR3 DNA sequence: TGCGCCAGCAGCTTGAAGGGCACGGGCTACGAGCAGTACTTC.

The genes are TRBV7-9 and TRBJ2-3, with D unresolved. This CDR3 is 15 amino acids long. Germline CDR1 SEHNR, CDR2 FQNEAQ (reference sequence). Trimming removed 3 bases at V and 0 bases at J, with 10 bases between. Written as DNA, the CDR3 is TGTGCCAGCAGCTTCGTCATGGACAGCACAGATACGCAGTATTTT. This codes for CASSFVMDSTDTQYF. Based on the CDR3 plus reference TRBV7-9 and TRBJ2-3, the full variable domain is DTGVSQNPRHKITKRGQNVTFRCDPISEHNRLYWYRQTLGQGPEFLTYFQNEAQLEKSRLLSDRFSAERPKGSFSTLEIQRTEQGDSAMYLCASSFVMDSTDTQYFGPGTRLTVL.

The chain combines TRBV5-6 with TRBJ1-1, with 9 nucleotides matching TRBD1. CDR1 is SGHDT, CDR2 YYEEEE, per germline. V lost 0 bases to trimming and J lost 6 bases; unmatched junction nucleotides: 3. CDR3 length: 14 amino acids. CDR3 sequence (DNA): TGTGCCAGCAGCTTGGTGACAGGGGGTCCTGAAGCTTTCTTT. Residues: CASSLVTGGPEAFF. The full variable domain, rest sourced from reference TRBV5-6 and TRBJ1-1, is DAGVTQSPTHLIKTRGQQVTLRCSPKSGHDTVSWYQQALGQGPQFIFQYYEEEERQRGNFPDRFSGHQFPNYSSELNVNALLLGDSALYLCASSLVTGGPEAFFGQGTRLTVV.

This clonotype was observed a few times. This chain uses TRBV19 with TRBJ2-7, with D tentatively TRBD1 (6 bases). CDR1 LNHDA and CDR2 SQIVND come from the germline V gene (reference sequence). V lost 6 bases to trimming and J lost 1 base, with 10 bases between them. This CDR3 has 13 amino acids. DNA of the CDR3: TGTGCCAGTAGCCCAGGGGTTTCCTACGAGCAGTACTTC. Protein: CASSPGVSYEQYF.

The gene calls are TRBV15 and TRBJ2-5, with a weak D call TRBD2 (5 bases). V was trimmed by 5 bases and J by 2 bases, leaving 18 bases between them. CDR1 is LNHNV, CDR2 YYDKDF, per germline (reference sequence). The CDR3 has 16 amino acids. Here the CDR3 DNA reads TGTGCCACCAGCCTCCAGGTAGGGTGGAGGCAAGAGACCCAGTACTTC. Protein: CATSLQVGWRQETQYF.

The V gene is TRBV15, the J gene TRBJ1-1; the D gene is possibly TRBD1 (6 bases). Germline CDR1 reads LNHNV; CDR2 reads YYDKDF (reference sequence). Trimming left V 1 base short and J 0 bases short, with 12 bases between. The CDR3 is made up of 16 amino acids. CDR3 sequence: CATSRGTGTLNTEAFF. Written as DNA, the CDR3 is TGTGCCACCAGCAGAGGAACCGGGACACTGAACACTGAAGCTTTCTTT.

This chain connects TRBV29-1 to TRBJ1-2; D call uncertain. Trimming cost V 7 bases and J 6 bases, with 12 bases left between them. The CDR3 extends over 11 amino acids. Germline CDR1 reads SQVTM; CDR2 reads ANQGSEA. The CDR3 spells CSGRVPDGYTF. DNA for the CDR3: TGCAGCGGACGGGTCCCGGATGGCTACACCTTC.

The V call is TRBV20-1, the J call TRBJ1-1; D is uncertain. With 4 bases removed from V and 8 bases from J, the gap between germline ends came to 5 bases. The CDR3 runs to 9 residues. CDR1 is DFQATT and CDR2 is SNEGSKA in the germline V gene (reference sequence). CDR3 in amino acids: CSATAEAFF. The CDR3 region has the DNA TGCAGTGCTACTGCCGAAGCTTTCTTT.

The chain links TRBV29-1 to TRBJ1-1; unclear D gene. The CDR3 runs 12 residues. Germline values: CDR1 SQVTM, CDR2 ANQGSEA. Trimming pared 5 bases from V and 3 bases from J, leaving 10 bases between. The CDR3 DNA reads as TGCAGCGTTAAACCCGCGGACACTGAAGCTTTCTTT. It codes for CSVKPADTEAFF.

CDR3 sequence: CASSLLAGHNEQFF. As DNA, the CDR3 is TGTGCCAGCAGTTTATTAGCGGGGCACAATGAGCAGTTCTTC. This chain links TRBV27 with TRBJ2-1; 8 nucleotides agree with TRBD2. The V gene end was trimmed by 1 base and the J gene end by 5 bases; junction bases not matched to a gene: 1. From germline, CDR1 is MNHEY and CDR2 SMNVEV (reference sequence). The CDR3 is made up of 14 amino acids.

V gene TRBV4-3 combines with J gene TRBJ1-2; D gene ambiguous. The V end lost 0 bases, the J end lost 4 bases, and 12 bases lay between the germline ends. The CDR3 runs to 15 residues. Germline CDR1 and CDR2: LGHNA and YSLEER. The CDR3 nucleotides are TGCGCCAGCAGCCAAGATCGGCGAGGGAGCTATGGCTACACCTTC. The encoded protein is CASSQDRRGSYGYTF.